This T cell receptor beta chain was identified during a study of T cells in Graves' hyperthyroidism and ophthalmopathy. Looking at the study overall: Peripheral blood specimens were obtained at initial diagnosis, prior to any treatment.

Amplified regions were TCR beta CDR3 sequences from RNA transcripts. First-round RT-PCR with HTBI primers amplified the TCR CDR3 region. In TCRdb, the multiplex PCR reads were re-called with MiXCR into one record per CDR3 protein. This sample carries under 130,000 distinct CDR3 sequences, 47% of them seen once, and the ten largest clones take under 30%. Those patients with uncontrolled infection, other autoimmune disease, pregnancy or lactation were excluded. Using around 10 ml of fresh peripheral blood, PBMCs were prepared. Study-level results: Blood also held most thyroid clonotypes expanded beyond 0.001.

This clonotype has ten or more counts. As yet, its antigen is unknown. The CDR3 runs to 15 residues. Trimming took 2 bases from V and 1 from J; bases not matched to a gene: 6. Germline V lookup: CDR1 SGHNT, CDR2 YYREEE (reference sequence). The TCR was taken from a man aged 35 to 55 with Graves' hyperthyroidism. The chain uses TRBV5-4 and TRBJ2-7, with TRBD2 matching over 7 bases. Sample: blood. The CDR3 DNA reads TGTGCCAGCAGCTTTGGCGGGGGAAGTTCCTACGAGCAGTACTTC. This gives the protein CASSFGGGSSYEQYF.